The 30 T cell receptor beta chains in this list originate from one sample, sequenced in a study of T cells after yellow fever vaccination. Each CDR3 protein gets one entry after TCRdb re-called the 5' RACE reads with MiXCR. This sample carries more than 300,000 distinct CDR3 sequences, around 4.3% of them seen once, and the ten largest clones take 15% to 20%. The sample consisted of PBMCs, taken 15 days after the yellow fever booster vaccination. Every receptor here comes from a man aged 18 to 30 who received the YFV17D yellow fever vaccine.

The V and J genes are TRBV5-1 and TRBJ2-1; tentative D call: TRBD2 (6 bases). The CDR3 is made up of 16 amino acids. Germline V CDR1 and CDR2: SGHRS, YFSETQ. Between the trimmed V and J ends, which lost 7 bases and 8 bases, there was a span of 25 bases. In nucleotides, the CDR3 is TGCGCCAGCCGGCTAGGAGGAGGGGTAGGATTCGATGAGCAGTTCTTC. Translation gives CASRLGGGVGFDEQFF.

There are a few counts of this clonotype. This chain connects TRBV4-3 to TRBJ2-3, with 12 bases that match TRBD2. J gave up 4 bases and V 4 bases, and 9 bases lay outside the gene matches. There are 17 residues in the CDR3. CDR1 is LGHNA and CDR2 is YSLEER in the germline V gene. The CDR3 spells CASSRGRASGGADTQYF. In DNA, the CDR3 is TGCGCCAGCAGCCGCGGGAGGGCTAGCGGGGGGGCAGATACGCAGTATTTT.

This clonotype came up a few times. V gene TRBV5-1 combines with J gene TRBJ2-7; D unclear. Germline V gene lookup returns CDR1 SGHRS and CDR2 YFSETQ. Trimming left V 0 bases short and J 1 base short, with 17 bases between. CDR3 length equals 17 residues. The CDR3 region has the DNA TGCGCCAGCAGCTTGGATAAGGGCGGAAGGTTTTCCTACGAGCAGTACTTC. As protein: CASSLDKGGRFSYEQYF.

This clonotype occurred a few times. The V gene is TRBV12-3 or TRBV12-4, the J gene TRBJ2-1; 8 positions match TRBD1. The CDR3 spans 14 residues. The J segment lost 0 bases and the V segment lost 8 bases, leaving 3 bases of the junction unmatched. The CDR3 region is CASGGTGSYNEQFF. The CDR3 DNA sequence: TGTGCCAGCGGGGGGACAGGCTCCTACAATGAGCAGTTCTTC.

The chain is built from TRBV7-2 and TRBJ2-7, with 7 positions matching TRBD2. Germline lookup yields CDR1 SGHTA and CDR2 FQGNSA. The length of the CDR3 is 16 residues. Trimming cost V 5 bases and J 3 bases; bases outside gene matches: 13. CDR3 bases: TGTGCCAGCAGCCACATCATGCTAGCGGCGGGCTACGAGCAGTACTTC. Translated: CASSHIMLAAGYEQYF.

In this sample, this clonotype turned up a few times. The chain links TRBV7-2 to TRBJ2-2, with D perhaps matching TRBD2 (6 bases). Germline V gene data show CDR1 as SGHTA and CDR2 as FQGNSA. V lost 3 bases and J lost 2, with 13 bases in between. The CDR3 covers 16 residues. The CDR3 is CASSFRGLLNTGELFF. Here the CDR3 DNA reads TGTGCCAGCAGCTTTAGGGGACTCCTAAACACCGGGGAGCTGTTTTTT.

This clonotype was recorded at least ten times. The rearrangement uses TRBV12-3 or TRBV12-4 and TRBJ2-1, with D possibly matching TRBD1 (5 bases). This CDR3 spans 12 amino acids. Trimming stripped 3 bases from V and 12 bases from J, with 12 bases between. CDR3 nucleotide sequence: TGTGCCAGCAGTTTGCAGGGTCTGATGCAGTTCTTC. Its protein is CASSLQGLMQFF.

This clonotype has ten or more counts. The rearrangement joins TRBV12-3 or TRBV12-4 to TRBJ1-4; 7 nucleotides align to TRBD1. CDR3 size: 15 residues. V was pared by 7 bases and J by 2 bases, with 7 bases of the junction left unmatched. CDR3 region: CASTLRDSTNEKLFF. CDR3 DNA sequence: TGTGCCAGCACCCTTCGGGACAGTACTAATGAAAAACTGTTTTTT.

This clonotype was counted between two and nine times. The rearrangement joins TRBV28 to TRBJ2-2; 8 bases map to TRBD2. V lost 5 bases and J lost 4; bases outside the gene matches: 3. The germline CDR1 and CDR2 sequences are MDHEN and SYDVKM. The CDR3 covers 14 residues. The CDR3 here is CASSRREGTGELFF. Here the CDR3 DNA reads TGTGCCAGCAGTCGCCGGGAGGGCACCGGGGAGCTGTTTTTT.

The V and J genes are TRBV5-4 and TRBJ2-1, with 7 bases identical to TRBD2. The V gene's germline CDR1 is SGHNT and CDR2 YYREEE (reference sequence). V shed 1 base and J 8 bases; nucleotides not matched to a gene: 3. This CDR3 comprises 13 residues. The DNA for the CDR3 is TGTGCCAGCAGCTTGCCAGGGAGGGATGAGCAGTTCTTC. It codes for CASSLPGRDEQFF.

This clonotype occurred many times. The chain has TRBV5-1 and TRBJ2-2; 7 bases line up with TRBD2. Trimming cost V 0 bases and J 3 bases; bases outside gene matches: 8. The CDR3 extends over 17 amino acids. CDR1 SGHRS and CDR2 YFSETQ come from the germline V gene. The CDR3 DNA reads as TGCGCCAGCAGCTTGGAGGTCGGGGGGAAGGACACCGGGGAGCTGTTTTTT. Its translation: CASSLEVGGKDTGELFF.

This clonotype was seen many times. This sequence joins TRBV4-3 and TRBJ2-7; 8 bases are shared with TRBD2. The CDR3 contains 17 residues. The germline gives CDR1 LGHNA, CDR2 YSLEER. With 1 base clipped from V and 5 bases from J, the junction kept 13 bases outside the gene matches. The CDR3 DNA reads as TGCGCCAGCAGCCAAGGGCGAGCGGGGGCCCCGGGAAACGAGCAGTACTTC. Protein sequence: CASSQGRAGAPGNEQYF.

The rearrangement joins TRBV19 to TRBJ1-6; D not certain. V was clipped by 1 base and J by 9 bases, with 19 bases between them. This CDR3 is 17 amino acids long. Germline V lookup: CDR1 LNHDA, CDR2 SQIVND (reference sequence). The CDR3 bases are TGTGCCAGTAGTATAGGGAGACCGACGGCGATTTCTTCACCCCTCCACTTT. Translation: CASSIGRPTAISSPLHF.

This rearrangement joins TRBV5-1 to TRBJ2-3; 8 bases are shared with TRBD2. Per germline, CDR1 SGHRS and CDR2 YFSETQ. CDR3 size: 16 residues. The J segment lost 3 bases and the V segment lost 6 bases, leaving 12 bases of the junction unmatched. CDR3: CASTVVGRGRTDTQYF. The CDR3 region has the DNA TGCGCCAGCACGGTCGTCGGGAGGGGTAGGACAGATACGCAGTATTTT.

In its sample, this clonotype was seen a few times. The CDR3, as DNA: TGTGCCAGCAGCCCGGGACTAGCGGGGAGCTACAATGAGCAGTTCTTC. It codes for CASSPGLAGSYNEQFF. The gene calls are TRBV6-2 or TRBV6-3 and TRBJ2-1; the match to TRBD2 covers 13 bases. The CDR3 extends over 16 amino acids. The J segment lost 3 bases and the V segment lost 6 bases, leaving 5 bases of the junction unmatched. Per the germline V gene, CDR1 is MNHEY and CDR2 is SVGEGT.

This clonotype was detected ten times or more. The chain has TRBV18 and TRBJ1-5; 8 bases agree with TRBD1. Germline values: CDR1 KGHSH, CDR2 LQKENI. V shed 3 bases, J shed 4 bases, and the junction held 8 bases outside the gene matches. The CDR3 is made up of 16 amino acids. The CDR3 DNA follows: TGTGCCAGCTCACCGCCAGGACAGGGAGGAAATCAGCCCCAGCATTTT. As protein: CASSPPGQGGNQPQHF. Supplemented by reference TRBV18 and TRBJ1-5, the full variable domain reads NAGVMQNPRHLVRRRGQEARLRCSPMKGHSHVYWYRQLPEEGLKFMVYLQKENIIDESGMPKERFSAEFPKEGPSILRIQQVVRGDSAAYFCASSPPGQGGNQPQHFGDGTRLSIL.

This clonotype has more than one count but fewer than ten. The chain employs TRBV12-3 or TRBV12-4 and TRBJ2-7; 15 nucleotides align to TRBD2. The CDR3 is 17 amino acids. V dropped 5 bases and J dropped 5; count of bases not matched to a gene: 10. CDR3 amino acids: CASSANPGLAGGNEQYF. Written as DNA, the CDR3 is TGTGCCAGCAGTGCCAATCCGGGACTAGCGGGGGGAAACGAGCAGTACTTC.

A few counts support this clonotype. The V gene is TRBV7-2, the J gene TRBJ2-1; D is unclear. V was clipped by 7 bases and J by 0 bases, with 13 bases between them. The germline V gene has CDR1 SGHTA and CDR2 FQGNSA. The CDR3 covers 15 residues. The CDR3 sequence is CASTLMEASYNEQFF. As DNA, the CDR3 is TGTGCCAGCACCTTGATGGAAGCCTCCTACAATGAGCAGTTCTTC.

The chain carries TRBV12-3 or TRBV12-4 and TRBJ1-6; D possibly corresponds to TRBD1 (5 bases). The CDR3 runs to 16 residues. Trimming removed 2 bases from V and 10 bases from J, with 18 bases in between. The CDR3, as DNA: TGTGCCAGCAGTTTAAATCTACAGGCACCCTCCTCACCCCTCCACTTT. Its protein product is CASSLNLQAPSSPLHF.

This clonotype was counted at least ten times. The gene calls are TRBV7-3 and TRBJ2-1; TRBD1 agrees at 9 bases. V dropped 0 bases and J dropped 6; count of bases not matched to a gene: 6. Germline lookup yields CDR1 SGHTA and CDR2 FQGTGA. There are 16 residues in the CDR3. This CDR3 is CASSLTGTGIGNEQFF. The CDR3 DNA reads TGTGCCAGCAGCTTAACCGGGACAGGGATTGGCAATGAGCAGTTCTTC.

This clonotype was counted a few times. This chain joins TRBV5-1 and TRBJ2-5; tentative D call: TRBD1 (6 bases). V was clipped by 3 bases and J by 3 bases, with 9 bases between them. This CDR3 contains 13 residues. Germline-derived CDR1 and CDR2 are SGHRS and YFSETQ. The CDR3 DNA follows: TGCGCCAGCAGCTATTACAGGGAAGAGACCCAGTACTTC. It is translated as CASSYYREETQYF.

This clonotype was recorded a few times. The chain carries TRBV4-2 and TRBJ1-2, with unresolved D. V dropped 3 bases and J dropped 2 bases, with 13 bases sitting between them. The CDR3 totals 15 residues. Germline loops: CDR1 LGHNA, CDR2 YNFKEQ. The CDR3 DNA is TGTGCCAGCAGCCACACGGACTCCCAAAACTATGGCTACACCTTC. This encodes CASSHTDSQNYGYTF.

This clonotype was observed many times. The V call is TRBV12-3 or TRBV12-4, the J call TRBJ1-6; D not certain. V was shortened by 3 bases and J by 6 bases, with 6 bases between the two germline ends. CDR3 length: 13 residues. The CDR3 nucleotides are TGTGCCAGCAGTTTCTCAGCTAATTCACCCCTCCACTTT. Residues: CASSFSANSPLHF.

This clonotype appeared many times. V usage is TRBV5-1 and J usage is TRBJ2-2; a possible D gene is TRBD2 (6 bases). Per germline, CDR1 SGHRS and CDR2 YFSETQ. Trimming stripped 2 bases from V and 4 bases from J, with 9 bases between. This CDR3 has 14 residues. The CDR3 DNA is TGCGCCAGCAGCTTAGGGACTCGCACCGGGGAGCTGTTTTTT. Protein product: CASSLGTRTGELFF.

There are many counts of this clonotype. This chain uses TRBV5-1 with TRBJ2-7; D remains ambiguous. Per the germline V gene, CDR1 is SGHRS and CDR2 is YFSETQ. Trimming left V 0 bases short and J 3 bases short, with 10 bases between. The CDR3 runs to 14 residues. The CDR3 DNA is TGCGCCAGCAGCTTGGCGTTTGGGGACTACGAGCAGTACTTC. It translates to CASSLAFGDYEQYF.

This clonotype was observed many times. V is TRBV7-2 and J is TRBJ2-3; 7 bases match TRBD2. J lost 13 bases, V lost 3 bases, and 10 bases had no gene match. The germline V gene encodes CDR1 SGHTA and CDR2 FQGNSA. The CDR3 is made up of 13 amino acids. DNA of the CDR3: TGTGCCAGCAGCTTGGATGACTACCGGGGGGAGTATTTT. This sequence encodes CASSLDDYRGEYF.

The genes are TRBV5-1 and TRBJ1-1, with a tentative D call TRBD1 (5 bases). The CDR3 is made up of 14 amino acids. CDR1 is SGHRS and CDR2 is YFSETQ in the germline V gene. Trimming removed 0 bases from V and 5 bases from J, with 11 bases in between. The CDR3 DNA reads as TGCGCCAGCAGCTTGGAAATAGGGGTAACTGAAGCTTTCTTT. Translating gives CASSLEIGVTEAFF.

This clonotype was seen at least ten times. This chain uses TRBV29-1 with TRBJ2-7; 9 bases align to TRBD1. V trimming: 6 bases; J trimming: 5 bases; junction bases outside the gene matches: 5. The CDR3 consists of 12 residues. Per germline, CDR1 SQVTM and CDR2 ANQGSEA. The CDR3 DNA follows: TGCAGCGTCGACGGACAGGGGAACGAGCAGTACTTC. This sequence encodes CSVDGQGNEQYF.

This clonotype was counted ten times or more. This chain links TRBV10-2 with TRBJ2-7; 8 bases are shared with TRBD2. CDR1 is WSHSY, CDR2 SAAADI, per germline. With 3 bases clipped from V and 0 bases from J, the junction kept 4 bases outside the gene matches. The CDR3 runs 15 residues. CDR3 in amino acids: CASSDQRGSSYEQYF. CDR3 nucleotide sequence: TGCGCCAGCAGTGATCAGCGGGGGAGCTCCTACGAGCAGTACTTC.

This clonotype was seen a few times. This chain connects TRBV14 to TRBJ2-1, with 13 bases lining up with TRBD2. The germline V gene has CDR1 SGHDN and CDR2 FVKESK. The CDR3 loop spans 19 amino acids. Germline trimming cut 2 bases from V and 0 bases from J; bases unmatched to any gene: 7. The CDR3 DNA reads TGTGCCAGCAGCCAAACCGGGACTAGCGGGGAGAGCTCCTACAATGAGCAGTTCTTC. Protein product: CASSQTGTSGESSYNEQFF.